These 23 T cell receptor beta chains came from one sample sequenced in a study of regulatory T cells in long-lasting Graves disease. Sample time point: newly diagnosed GD, antithyroid drugs for less than 3 months. The TCR library used RNA extracted from PBMCs. Construction of the TCR beta libraries employed iRepertoire HTBI primers in conjunction with Arm-PCR of CDR3 regions. Via MiXCR, TCRdb re-called the multiplex PCR reads, giving one row per CDR3 protein. The repertoire has more than 400,000 distinct CDR3 sequences, roughly 15% of them found once; the top ten carry around 10%. These data were also reused for a study on T cells in Graves' hyperthyroidism and ophthalmopathy.

This specimen consisted of peripheral blood mononuclear cells (PBMCs), obtained at new diagnosis, from a patient treated with antithyroid drugs. These receptor sequences come from a woman aged 25 to 39 with Graves disease.

This clonotype was counted many times. The chain has TRBV7-2 and TRBJ2-1; TRBD2 matches at 9 bases. CDR1 and CDR2 from the germline V gene are SGHTA and FQGNSA. With 5 bases clipped from V and 4 bases from J, the junction kept 3 bases outside the gene matches. The CDR3 loop spans 14 amino acids. The CDR3 coding sequence is TGTGCCAGCAGCGTCACTAGCGGGTACAATGAGCAGTTCTTC. It specifies CASSVTSGYNEQFF.

This clonotype was detected many times. This chain uses TRBV18 with TRBJ2-1; no reliable D call. Germline assignment: CDR1 KGHSH and CDR2 LQKENI. The germline V and J ends were trimmed by 2 bases and 9 bases, with 14 bases remaining between them. CDR3 length: 14 residues. CDR3 nucleotide sequence: TGTGCCAGCTCACCAGGGGTTACCTCAGGTGAGCAGTTCTTC. Translation gives CASSPGVTSGEQFF.

In its sample, this clonotype was seen a few times. The chain recombines TRBV3-1 with TRBJ2-7; 11 bases map to TRBD2. The CDR3 length is 16 residues. Germline loops: CDR1 LGHDT, CDR2 YNNKEL (reference sequence). Trimming took 4 bases from V and 7 from J; bases not matched to a gene: 12. CDR3 amino acids: CASSLSPTSGRREQYF. The CDR3 bases are TGTGCCAGCAGCCTGTCTCCTACTAGCGGGAGAAGGGAGCAGTACTTC.

This clonotype was detected once. The chain uses TRBV6-1 and TRBJ2-5, with D tentatively TRBD1 or TRBD2 (5 bases each). The CDR3 has 17 residues. Germline V CDR1 and CDR2: MNHNS, SASEGT. V gave up 8 bases and J gave up 1 base, with 23 bases separating them. In nucleotides, the CDR3 is TGTGCCAGCGTTTTTTCTTACGGGACGATCAGCCAAGAGACCCAGTACTTC. Translating it yields CASVFSYGTISQETQYF.

This clonotype was found many times. The V and J genes are TRBV3-1 and TRBJ2-7; TRBD2 matches 8 bases. The V segment lost 0 bases and the J segment 0 bases; nucleotides outside the gene matches: 4. Germline CDR1 is LGHDT and CDR2 is YNNKEL (reference sequence). The CDR3 spans 16 residues. The CDR3 sequence: CASSQDPAGGSYEQYF. The CDR3 DNA reads as TGTGCCAGCAGCCAAGATCCCGCGGGGGGCTCCTACGAGCAGTACTTC.

The table lists this clonotype with many counts. The genes are TRBV28 and TRBJ2-7, with 9 bases fitting TRBD1. From germline, CDR1 is MDHEN and CDR2 SYDVKM. The CDR3 extends over 14 amino acids. V lost 4 bases, J lost 5 bases, and 6 bases stayed unmatched. CDR3 region: CASSWGTGTHEQYF. CDR3 coding DNA: TGTGCCAGCAGTTGGGGGACAGGGACACACGAGCAGTACTTC.

The chain recombines TRBV28 with TRBJ1-1; D perhaps matches TRBD1 (5 bases). The CDR3 sequence is 17 residues long. Germline V CDR1 and CDR2: MDHEN, SYDVKM. V was trimmed by 3 bases and J by 5 bases, leaving 22 bases between them. The CDR3 bases are TGTGCCAGCAGTTTGGGGCCGATGGGGCGGCGTAAAACTGAAGCTTTCTTT. It is translated as CASSLGPMGRRKTEAFF.

This clonotype has ten or more counts. V gene TRBV7-6 combines with J gene TRBJ2-2; the D gene is possibly TRBD1 (5 bases). This CDR3 region has 14 residues. V lost 6 bases, J lost 5 bases, and 13 bases lay in between. CDR1 is SGHVS and CDR2 is FNYEAQ in the germline V gene. The CDR3 DNA is TGTGCCAGCAGTTTACAGGCTAATACCGGGGAGCTGTTTTTT. Its protein is CASSLQANTGELFF.

This clonotype was observed at least ten times. This chain uses TRBV29-1 with TRBJ2-3; the match to TRBD1 covers 7 bases. V trimming: 6 bases; J trimming: 0 bases; junction bases outside the gene matches: 3. Germline loops: CDR1 SQVTM, CDR2 ANQGSEA. The CDR3 has 13 residues. The CDR3 here is CSVDRASTDTQYF. CDR3 bases: TGCAGCGTCGACAGGGCGAGCACAGATACGCAGTATTTT.

The sample holds one count of this clonotype. The rearrangement uses TRBV10-2 and TRBJ2-1; 7 nucleotides match TRBD2. There are 17 residues in the CDR3. The germline CDR1 and CDR2 sequences are WSHSY and SAAADI. The junction had 9 bases not matched to a gene; V was cut back by 2 bases and J by 2 bases. The CDR3 protein is CASSEGGGPKPYNEQFF. The DNA for the CDR3 is TGCGCCAGCAGTGAGGGGGGGGGACCCAAGCCCTACAATGAGCAGTTCTTC.

This sequence joins TRBV14 and TRBJ2-2; the D gene is possibly TRBD1 (5 bases). The CDR3 totals 13 residues. Looked up from germline, CDR1 is SGHDN and CDR2 is FVKESK. V was shortened by 4 bases and J by 4 bases, with 7 bases between the two germline ends. The CDR3 is CASSLGVTGELFF. The CDR3 DNA reads TGTGCCAGCAGCCTAGGGGTCACCGGGGAGCTGTTTTTT. The full variable domain, in which reference TRBV14 and TRBJ2-2 provide the parts outside the CDR3, is EAGVTQFPSHSVIEKGQTVTLRCDPISGHDNLYWYRRVMGKEIKFLLHFVKESKQDESGMPNNRFLAERTGGTYSTLKVQPAELEDSGVYFCASSLGVTGELFFGEGSRLTVL.

The chain uses TRBV19 and TRBJ1-6; 7 bases match TRBD1. The CDR3 totals 18 residues. The V gene's germline CDR1 is LNHDA and CDR2 SQIVND (reference sequence). V lost 6 bases to trimming and J lost 7 bases; unmatched junction nucleotides: 18. CDR3 region: CASRPSRGRQGQNSPLHF. Written as DNA, the CDR3 is TGTGCCAGTAGACCGTCGAGGGGTCGACAGGGCCAAAATTCACCCCTCCACTTT.

A remark on this clonotype: This clone may be a read error of a much larger clone one base away. The chain couples TRBV27 to TRBJ2-3; 14 nucleotides agree with TRBD2. CDR3 length: 16 amino acids. The trim removed 4 bases at V and 5 bases at J, leaving 5 bases unmatched. Germline V lookup: CDR1 MNHEY, CDR2 SMNVEV (reference sequence). Here the CDR3 DNA reads TGTGCCAGCAGTTCCCCGGGACTAGCGGGAGTAGATACGCAGTATTTT. Translation: CASSSPGLAGVDTQYF.

This clonotype was counted many times. The chain uses TRBV4-3 and TRBJ1-2, with D unresolved. The CDR3 has 13 residues. V was shortened by 4 bases and J by 8 bases, with 14 bases between the two germline ends. Germline CDR1 reads LGHNA; CDR2 reads YSLEER. This CDR3 reads CASSPSLLDGYTF. The CDR3 DNA follows: TGCGCCAGCAGCCCATCCCTACTTGACGGCTACACCTTC.

This clonotype was counted a few times. One base away lies a much larger clone, so this may be a sequencing read error. The chain couples TRBV12-3 or TRBV12-4 to TRBJ2-4; TRBD2 matches 13 bases. This CDR3 is 13 amino acids long. The DNA for the CDR3 is TGTGCCACCGGGACTAGCGGGATCCGGGTGCAGTCCTTC. The encoded protein is CATGTSGIRVQSF.

Ten or more counts support this clonotype. The chain joins TRBV7-2 to TRBJ2-3; D is uncertain. V gave up 6 bases and J gave up 0 bases, with 10 bases separating them. The germline V gene encodes CDR1 SGHTA and CDR2 FQGNSA. CDR3 length equals 14 residues. The CDR3 reads CASSLDGSTDTQYF. CDR3 bases: TGTGCCAGCAGTCTGGACGGGAGCACAGATACGCAGTATTTT.

This clonotype was observed at least ten times. The rearrangement uses TRBV6-2 or TRBV6-3 and TRBJ2-1; 9 bases match TRBD2. This CDR3 comprises 18 residues. V shed 2 bases and J 8 bases; nucleotides not matched to a gene: 16. CDR1 MNHEY and CDR2 SVGEGT come from the germline V gene. The CDR3 sequence is CASSYPASGETLRDEQFF. CDR3 sequence (DNA): TGTGCCAGCAGTTACCCGGCTAGCGGGGAGACGCTTCGTGATGAGCAGTTCTTC.

A word on this clonotype: This may arise from a read error, as a much more abundant clone is one base away. This chain uses TRBV7-6 with TRBJ2-1; the D gene is possibly TRBD2 (5 bases). The end of the DNA aligns better with TRBJ2-5, so the J call may be wrong. This CDR3 is 16 amino acids long. The germline CDR1 and CDR2 sequences are SGHVS and FNYEAQ. DNA for the CDR3: TGTGCCAGCAGCTTAGATCTGGCTAGAGCGGAGGAGACCCAGTACTTC. Amino acids: CASSLDLARAEETQYF.

This clonotype has ten or more counts. The chain employs TRBV10-3 and TRBJ2-3, with D possibly TRBD2 on 7 matching bases. The CDR3 contains 17 residues. Trimming removed 6 bases from V and 1 base from J, with 20 bases in between. Germline assignment: CDR1 ENHRY and CDR2 SYGVKD. The CDR3 sequence: CAIRRGGGWDRTDTQYF. CDR3 nucleotides: TGTGCCATCAGAAGGGGGGGGGGTTGGGACCGCACAGATACGCAGTATTTT.

This clonotype was counted only a few times. This rearrangement joins TRBV10-2 to TRBJ2-7, with 9 bases that match TRBD2. Losses at the gene ends were 4 bases for V and 6 bases for J; bases not matched to a gene: 7. The CDR3 consists of 14 residues. Germline lookup yields CDR1 WSHSY and CDR2 SAAADI. This chain's CDR3 is CASSASGKSSEQYF. For the CDR3, the DNA is TGCGCCAGCAGTGCTAGCGGGAAATCGTCCGAGCAGTACTTC.

Ten or more counts support this clonotype. This chain joins TRBV3-1 and TRBJ2-2; TRBD1 is a possible D gene (6 bases). The germline V gene encodes CDR1 LGHDT and CDR2 YNNKEL (reference sequence). V lost 3 bases and J 4 bases, leaving 15 bases between the germline ends. This CDR3 is 16 amino acids long. CDR3 coding DNA: TGTGCCAGCAGCCAGAGCCCAGGGGCTATCACCGGGGAGCTGTTTTTT. Residues: CASSQSPGAITGELFF.

This clonotype occurred many times. Germline and junction disagree at one end, which may indicate a read error. This rearrangement joins TRBV4-1 to TRBJ2-7; TRBD2 might be the D (6 bases). Germline V gene sequence: CDR1 MGHRA, CDR2 YSYEKL. The CDR3 runs 15 residues. CDR3 bases: TGTGCCAGCAGCCAAGGAGGGAGCAGCTCCTACGAGCAGTACTTC. Its translation is CASSQGGSSSYEQYF.

This clonotype was seen a few times. The V call is TRBV6-2 or TRBV6-3, the J call TRBJ1-5; tentative D call: TRBD1 (6 bases). The CDR3 covers 18 residues. Germline CDR1 MNHEY, CDR2 SVGEGT. V was pared by 7 bases and J by 0 bases, with 22 bases between. The CDR3 here is CASNLSPEDRDSNQPQHF. CDR3 sequence (DNA): TGTGCCAGCAATCTATCCCCTGAGGACAGAGATAGCAATCAGCCCCAGCATTTT.